One sample yielded the 28 T cell receptor beta chains listed below, sequenced in a study of early T cells in non-severe SARS-CoV-2 infection. TCRdb re-analysed the 5' RACE reads in MiXCR, keeping a single row per CDR3 protein. This table has about 48,000 distinct CDR3 sequences, under 15% appearing once. Sequenced material: whole blood. These receptors all come from an adult who was a healthcare worker with PCR-confirmed SARS-CoV-2 infection or an uninfected control (not recorded which).

The sample holds a few counts of this clonotype. The rearrangement links TRBV28 to TRBJ1-5; no firm D call. There are 13 residues in the CDR3. Germline lookup yields CDR1 MDHEN and CDR2 SYDVKM. With 5 bases removed from V and 3 bases from J, the gap between germline ends came to 8 bases. CDR3 region: CASSLMSNQPQHF. CDR3 DNA sequence: TGTGCCAGCAGTCTGATGTCCAATCAGCCCCAGCATTTT.

Ten or more counts support this clonotype. This chain uses TRBV20-1 with TRBJ1-1, with 10 bases lining up with TRBD1. There are 13 residues in the CDR3. J lost 8 bases, V lost 3 bases, and 6 bases had no gene match. CDR1 and CDR2 from the germline V gene are DFQATT and SNEGSKA (reference sequence). The CDR3 bases are TGCAGTGCTAGGACCGGGACAGGGGAAGAAGCTTTCTTT. The encoded protein is CSARTGTGEEAFF.

The rearrangement joins TRBV30 to TRBJ1-5; D not resolved. CDR3 length: 13 amino acids. Trimming cost V 5 bases and J 5 bases, with 13 bases left between them. Germline V gene lookup returns CDR1 GTSNPN and CDR2 SVGIG (reference sequence). The CDR3 region is CAWANGHYQPQHF. CDR3 DNA: TGTGCCTGGGCAAACGGCCACTATCAGCCCCAGCATTTT.

This clonotype occurred many times. The V gene is TRBV7-3, the J gene TRBJ2-3; TRBD1 agrees at 10 bases. Germline V gives CDR1 SGHTA, CDR2 FQGTGA. The V segment lost 5 bases and the J segment 4 bases; nucleotides outside the gene matches: 9. The CDR3 runs to 16 residues. Here the CDR3 DNA reads TGTGCCAGCAGCCAGCGGACAGGGGGTGGTGCAGATACGCAGTATTTT. This codes for CASSQRTGGGADTQYF. The full variable domain, completed using reference TRBV7-3 and TRBJ2-3, is GAGVSQTPSNKVTEKGKYVELRCDPISGHTALYWYRQSLGQGPEFLIYFQGTGAADDSGLPNDRFFAVRPEGSVSTLKIQRTERGDSAVYLCASSQRTGGGADTQYFGPGTRLTVL.

This clonotype was detected ten times or more. The J gene is TRBJ1-2, the V gene TRBV5-4; 8 positions agree with TRBD1. V dropped 0 bases and J dropped 4; count of bases not matched to a gene: 8. The CDR3 is made up of 16 amino acids. CDR1 and CDR2 (germline): SGHNT, YYREEE (reference sequence). The CDR3: CASSLGSAGGGYGYTF. The DNA of the CDR3 is TGTGCCAGCAGCTTGGGTTCGGCAGGGGGCGGCTATGGCTACACCTTC.

The chain recombines TRBV5-1 with TRBJ2-7; 10 positions agree with TRBD1. The J segment lost 7 bases and the V segment lost 4 bases, leaving 8 bases of the junction unmatched. The CDR3 runs to 14 residues. Germline lookup yields CDR1 SGHRS and CDR2 YFSETQ. The CDR3 coding sequence is TGCGCCAGCAGCCCCGGGACAGGGGTCGGGGAGCAGTACTTC. Encoded protein: CASSPGTGVGEQYF.

The V and J genes are TRBV5-1 and TRBJ1-1; D uncertain. From germline, CDR1 is SGHRS and CDR2 YFSETQ. This CDR3 contains 13 residues. The V and J ends lost 5 bases and 1 base respectively, with 9 bases between them. For the CDR3, the DNA is TGCGCCAGCAGTTCACAGCAGAACACTGAAGCTTTCTTT. This sequence encodes CASSSQQNTEAFF.

This clonotype was found many times. The gene calls are TRBV12-3 or TRBV12-4 and TRBJ1-6; D possibly corresponds to TRBD1 (5 bases). Trimming cost V 7 bases and J 7 bases, with 17 bases left between them. The CDR3 is made up of 15 amino acids. CDR3 region: CASTFSGTGNSPLHF. As DNA, the CDR3 is TGTGCCAGCACTTTCTCCGGGACTGGGAATTCACCCCTCCACTTT.

Ten or more counts support this clonotype. The chain couples TRBV6-6 to TRBJ1-4, with 9 bases that match TRBD1. Germline V CDR1 and CDR2: MNHNY, SVGAGI (reference sequence). The CDR3 extends over 19 amino acids. V gave up 5 bases and J gave up 0 bases; unmatched junction bases: 13. CDR3 sequence reads: CASSPGQGVLVATNEKLFF. CDR3 nucleotides: TGTGCCAGCAGTCCGGGACAGGGAGTTCTAGTTGCAACTAATGAAAAACTGTTTTTT.

This clonotype was observed at least ten times. The chain links TRBV30 to TRBJ1-2, with 11 bases that match TRBD1. The germline gives CDR1 GTSNPN, CDR2 SVGIG (reference sequence). Trimming removed 3 bases from V and 9 bases from J; junction bases left unmatched: 6. This CDR3 has 13 residues. DNA for the CDR3: TGTGCCTGGAGAGGGACAGGGGGTTCTAGCTACACCTTC. It yields the protein CAWRGTGGSSYTF.

In its sample, this clonotype was seen many times. This chain links TRBV19 with TRBJ1-4; 10 positions agree with TRBD1. Germline V gives CDR1 LNHDA, CDR2 SQIVND (reference sequence). The V and J ends lost 7 bases and 5 bases, in that order; junction bases with no gene match: 4. The CDR3 is 14 amino acids. The CDR3 protein is CASNPGQGNEKLFF. CDR3 in DNA: TGTGCCAGTAACCCGGGACAGGGGAATGAAAAACTGTTTTTT.

Only a few counts were recorded for this clonotype. The chain is built from TRBV5-1 and TRBJ1-2; D is possibly TRBD1 (5 bases). This CDR3 region has 12 residues. Germline V gene sequence: CDR1 SGHRS, CDR2 YFSETQ. V lost 4 bases and J 5 bases, leaving 9 bases between the germline ends. The CDR3 reads CASSEGPYGYTF. The CDR3 nucleotides are TGCGCCAGCAGCGAGGGACCGTATGGCTACACCTTC. Full variable domain (rest looked up from reference TRBV5-1 and TRBJ1-2): KAGVTQTPRYLIKTRGQQVTLSCSPISGHRSVSWYQQTPGQGLQFLFEYFSETQRNKGNFPGRFSGRQFSNSRSEMNVSTLELGDSALYLCASSEGPYGYTFGSGTRLTVV.

In its sample, this clonotype was seen a few times. The gene calls are TRBV28 and TRBJ2-1; D is unresolved. Germline CDR1 MDHEN, CDR2 SYDVKM. Trimming took 6 bases from V and 0 from J, leaving 12 bases between them. The CDR3 totals 15 residues. The CDR3 region has the DNA TGTGCCAGCAGCCCCCCCGCCAGCTCCTACAATGAGCAGTTCTTC. Its protein product is CASSPPASSYNEQFF. The full variable domain, with the rest looked up from reference TRBV28 and TRBJ2-1, is DVKVTQSSRYLVKRTGEKVFLECVQDMDHENMFWYRQDPGLGLRLIYFSYDVKMKEKGDIPEGYSVSREKKERFSLILESASTNQTSMYLCASSPPASSYNEQFFGPGTRLTVL.

In its sample, this clonotype was seen many times. The chain combines TRBV5-1 with TRBJ2-3; 11 bases are shared with TRBD2. Trimming took 5 bases from V and 6 from J; bases not matched to a gene: 11. The CDR3 has 16 amino acids. Germline V CDR1 and CDR2: SGHRS, YFSETQ. CDR3 in amino acids: CASRLLAGAPQDTQYF. In DNA, the CDR3 is TGCGCCAGCAGGCTACTAGCGGGGGCCCCCCAGGATACGCAGTATTTT.

This clonotype turned up a few times. The V and J genes are TRBV28 and TRBJ1-2, with 9 bases matching TRBD1. Losses at the gene ends were 4 bases for V and 2 bases for J; bases not matched to a gene: 5. The CDR3 is 15 residues long. CDR1 and CDR2 from the germline V gene are MDHEN and SYDVKM. The CDR3 spells CASSYYRGPNYGYTF. The DNA of the CDR3 is TGTGCCAGCAGTTATTACAGGGGGCCCAACTATGGCTACACCTTC.

This clonotype occurred many times. CDR3 amino acids: CASRENGLAGIKETQYF. In nucleotides, the CDR3 is TGTGCCAGCAGGGAAAACGGACTAGCGGGAATAAAAGAGACCCAGTACTTC. The chain is built from TRBV28 and TRBJ2-5; 12 bases are shared with TRBD2. The CDR3 covers 17 residues. V gave up 6 bases and J gave up 3 bases; unmatched junction bases: 11. Germline CDR1 reads MDHEN; CDR2 reads SYDVKM.

The J gene is TRBJ2-7, the V gene TRBV7-2; D is undetermined. V lost 2 bases and J 4 bases, leaving 9 bases between the germline ends. This CDR3 has 13 residues. Germline CDR1 and CDR2: SGHTA and FQGNSA. CDR3 nucleotide sequence: TGTGCCAGCAGCTTAAGGAGCGCTTACGAGCAGTACTTC. Amino acids: CASSLRSAYEQYF. Full variable domain (outside the CDR3, taken from reference TRBV7-2 and TRBJ2-7): GAGVSQSPSNKVTEKGKDVELRCDPISGHTALYWYRQSLGQGLEFLIYFQGNSAPDKSGLPSDRFSAERTGGSVSTLTIQRTQQEDSAVYLCASSLRSAYEQYFGPGTRLTVT.

This clonotype has a count of ten or more. The rearrangement uses TRBV7-6 and TRBJ1-6; TRBD1 is a possible D gene (5 bases). Deletions cut 2 bases from V and 7 bases from J, with 9 bases between. CDR1 is SGHVS and CDR2 is FNYEAQ in the germline V gene. The CDR3 length is 14 residues. CDR3 sequence reads: CASSLSGRNSPLHF. CDR3 sequence (DNA): TGTGCCAGCAGCTTATCAGGGAGAAATTCACCCCTCCACTTT.

This clonotype was counted between two and nine times. The chain links TRBV3-1 to TRBJ2-4; no definite D call. V lost 0 bases and J lost 7, with 10 bases in between. Germline loops: CDR1 LGHDT, CDR2 YNNKEL (reference sequence). This CDR3 is 14 amino acids long. Written as DNA, the CDR3 is TGTGCCAGCAGCCAAGATTTCGGACCCAACATTCAGTACTTC. It yields the protein CASSQDFGPNIQYF. The full variable domain, with the rest looked up from reference TRBV3-1 and TRBJ2-4, is DTAVSQTPKYLVTQMGNDKSIKCEQNLGHDTMYWYKQDSKKFLKIMFSYNNKELIINETVPNRFSPKSPDKAHLNLHINSLELGDSAVYFCASSQDFGPNIQYFGAGTRLSVL.

This chain joins TRBV29-1 and TRBJ2-7, with a tentative D call TRBD2 (6 bases). CDR3 length: 13 amino acids. Germline V gene lookup returns CDR1 SQVTM and CDR2 ANQGSEA. V was shortened by 3 bases and J by 0 bases, with 9 bases between the two germline ends. The CDR3 DNA is TGCAGCGTTGAGGCGGGGAACTCCTACGAGCAGTACTTC. Its protein product is CSVEAGNSYEQYF.

This clonotype was picked up many times. The CDR3 DNA reads as TGTGCCAGCAGCCCCCGTCAGGGGGCGCTTGGGGCCAACGTCCTGACTTTC. Protein: CASSPRQGALGANVLTF. The chain is built from TRBV5-6 and TRBJ2-6, with 8 positions matching TRBD1. The CDR3 is made up of 17 amino acids. Germline assignment: CDR1 SGHDT and CDR2 YYEEEE. Losses at the gene ends were 4 bases for V and 3 bases for J; bases not matched to a gene: 9.

The V gene is TRBV29-1, the J gene TRBJ1-1; unclear D gene. Germline V lookup: CDR1 SQVTM, CDR2 ANQGSEA. The CDR3 has 11 amino acids. Trimming cost V 4 bases and J 4 bases, with 7 bases left between them. For the CDR3, the DNA is TGCAGCGTTGCCTGGATCACTGAAGCTTTCTTT. Translation gives CSVAWITEAFF.

The genes are TRBV29-1 and TRBJ2-7; perhaps TRBD2 as D (6 bases). Trimming pared 5 bases from V and 0 bases from J, leaving 17 bases between. Germline V gene sequence: CDR1 SQVTM, CDR2 ANQGSEA. This CDR3 region has 15 residues. CDR3 loop: CSVSPLGGVSYEQYF. The CDR3 nucleotides read TGCAGCGTTTCACCCCTTGGAGGGGTCTCCTACGAGCAGTACTTC.

This clonotype was observed a handful of times. The rearrangement uses TRBV3-1 and TRBJ2-1; no definite D call. V was trimmed by 4 bases and J by 0 bases, leaving 10 bases between them. The CDR3 runs to 15 residues. Looked up from germline, CDR1 is LGHDT and CDR2 is YNNKEL (reference sequence). Here the CDR3 reads CASSPTASSYNEQFF. The CDR3 bases are TGTGCCAGCAGCCCGACCGCTAGCTCCTACAATGAGCAGTTCTTC.

This clonotype was observed at least ten times. V usage is TRBV20-1 and J usage is TRBJ1-2; 7 bases map to TRBD1. Unmatched junction bases numbered 12, after V lost 4 bases and J lost 4 bases. The CDR3 covers 15 residues. Germline CDR1 is DFQATT and CDR2 is SNEGSKA (reference sequence). CDR3 amino acids: CSATTADRVFYGYTF. As DNA, the CDR3 is TGCAGTGCTACCACCGCCGACAGGGTTTTCTATGGCTACACCTTC.

This clonotype occurred many times. The V gene is TRBV12-3 or TRBV12-4, the J gene TRBJ2-3; no firm D call. The length of the CDR3 is 15 residues. V gave up 4 bases and J gave up 0 bases, with 11 bases separating them. Here the CDR3 DNA reads TGTGCCAGCAGTTCTCGCGGTCGCAGCACAGATACGCAGTATTTT. Protein: CASSSRGRSTDTQYF.

This clonotype was picked up many times. V usage is TRBV6-1 and J usage is TRBJ1-5; 12 bases map to TRBD1. The CDR3 runs to 16 residues. CDR1 is MNHNS and CDR2 is SASEGT in the germline V gene. V lost 5 bases and J lost 5; bases outside the gene matches: 7. The CDR3 DNA sequence: TGTGCCAGCAGTCCCCGGGACAGGGGGCCGGATCAGCCCCAGCATTTT. Its translation is CASSPRDRGPDQPQHF.

This clonotype was detected ten times or more. V is TRBV5-1 and J is TRBJ1-2; 7 positions match TRBD1. With V trimmed by 2 bases and J by 6 bases, 13 bases remained unmatched. The CDR3 has 16 amino acids. Germline V gene data show CDR1 as SGHRS and CDR2 as YFSETQ. The CDR3 coding sequence is TGCGCCAGCAGCTTCCCAGACAGGGTGCGGTTGGATGGCTACACCTTC. Translating it yields CASSFPDRVRLDGYTF.